What follows describes a single TCR beta chain. Antigen: not known. Germline CDR1 reads DFQATT; CDR2 reads SNEGSKA (reference sequence). The CDR3 extends over 15 amino acids. This sample was included in a study of post-analysis software for immune sequencing data. Study summary: Secondary progressive, relapsing-remitting and progressive-relapsing multiple sclerosis were among the included disease courses. Findings and caveats of the study: Controls' normalized Chao1 diversity significantly exceeded that of multiple sclerosis patients. Included in a set of roughly 5 TRBV segments more frequent in patients than controls were TRBV5-6, TRBV5-1 and TRBV20-1.

Unique molecular identifiers had been added to the TCR beta cDNA libraries. Between about 0.9 and 11 million T cells gave rise to some 490,000 cDNA molecules. TCRdb re-called the PCR reads through MiXCR, storing one row per CDR3 protein. The sample includes fewer than 850,000 distinct CDR3 sequences, around 45% seen only once; the top ten take 4.9%. The V and J genes are TRBV20-1 and TRBJ2-5; 8 bases agree with TRBD2. This TCR derives from a girl between 5 and 17 years old with multiple sclerosis. The sequenced sample consisted of blood. CDR3 in amino acids: CSAGGGRVSDETQYF. CDR3 coding DNA: TGCAGCGCGGGGGGTGGCAGGGTTAGTGACGAGACCCAGTACTTC.